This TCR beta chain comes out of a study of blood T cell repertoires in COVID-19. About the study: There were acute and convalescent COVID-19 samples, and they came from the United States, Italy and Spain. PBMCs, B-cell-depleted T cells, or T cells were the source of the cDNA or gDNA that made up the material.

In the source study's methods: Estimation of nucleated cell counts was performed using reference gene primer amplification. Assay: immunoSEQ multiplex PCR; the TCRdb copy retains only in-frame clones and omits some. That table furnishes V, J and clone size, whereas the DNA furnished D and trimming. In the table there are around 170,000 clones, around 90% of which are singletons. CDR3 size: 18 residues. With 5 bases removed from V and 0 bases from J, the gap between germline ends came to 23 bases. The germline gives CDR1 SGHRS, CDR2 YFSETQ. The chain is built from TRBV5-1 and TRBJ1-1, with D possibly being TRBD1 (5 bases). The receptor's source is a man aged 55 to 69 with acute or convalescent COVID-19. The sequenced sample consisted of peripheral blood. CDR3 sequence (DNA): TGCGCCAGCAGTTCCTCATCTTGGGGCTCCCCGATGAACACTGAAGCTTTCTTT. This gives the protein CASSSSSWGSPMNTEAFF.